This T cell receptor beta chain was sequenced for a study of tissue T cells after allogeneic stem cell transplantation. This clone is judged large. Gene names refer to mouse genes. The read gets to within 1 residue of the CDR3 end, and the germline J gene fills in the rest. Time point: mouse harvest day 14 after allogeneic transplant. Tail vein injection delivered 10^7 T-cell-depleted bone marrow cells and 10^6 splenic CD5+ T cells. V trimming: 0 bases; J trimming: 4 bases; junction bases outside the gene matches: 2. The CDR3 is made up of 15 amino acids. The assay was immunoSEQ multiplex PCR, and TCRdb's table has in-frame clones only and misses some. Among 1,800 or so clones listed, 45% to 50% were seen once.

The rearrangement links TRBV21 to TRBJ2-3; TRBD1 agrees at 9 bases. TRBV21 is reported as an ORF; its role is uncertain. Sequenced sample: gut tissue. The TCR sequence derives from a female BALB/c mouse given C57BL/6 T cells with graft-versus-host disease after an allogeneic hematopoietic cell transplant. CDR3 bases read: TGTGCTAGCAGTCAATCTGGACAGGGGTCAGAAACGCTGTAT. The encoded protein is CASSQSGQGSETLY. The full CDR3 protein is CASSQSGQGSETLYF.